The 3 T cell receptor beta chains presented below share a single source sample, sequenced in a study of early T cells in non-severe SARS-CoV-2 infection. TCRdb passed the 5' RACE reads through MiXCR, listing each CDR3 protein once. The profile shows under 90,000 distinct CDR3 sequences, less than 15% of them singletons. Material for sequencing was whole blood. These receptor sequences come from an adult who was a healthcare worker with PCR-confirmed SARS-CoV-2 infection or an uninfected control (not recorded which).

This clonotype was recorded at least ten times. This sequence joins TRBV7-9 and TRBJ1-4; 9 bases are a match to TRBD1. Germline V lookup: CDR1 SEHNR, CDR2 FQNEAQ (reference sequence). Trimming took 5 bases from V and 6 from J; bases not matched to a gene: 7. The length of the CDR3 is 15 residues. CDR3 nucleotides: TGTGCCAGCAGCGCAACCGGGACAGGGTATGAAAAACTGTTTTTT. This gives the protein CASSATGTGYEKLFF.

This clonotype was seen only a few times. The chain links TRBV28 to TRBJ2-3, with 12 bases identical to TRBD2. The J segment lost 1 base and the V segment lost 5 bases, leaving 7 bases of the junction unmatched. CDR1 is MDHEN and CDR2 is SYDVKM in the germline V gene. CDR3 length: 17 amino acids. The CDR3 DNA is TGTGCCAGCAGTCAATGGACTAGCGGGGTGGGCACAGATACGCAGTATTTT. It specifies CASSQWTSGVGTDTQYF.

The chain couples TRBV14 to TRBJ2-1; 10 nucleotides line up with TRBD1. In germline, CDR1 is SGHDN, CDR2 FVKESK. The CDR3 contains 15 residues. V lost 0 bases, J lost 4 bases, and 0 bases stayed unmatched. The chain's CDR3 is CASSQEDRGYNEQFF. The CDR3 DNA reads TGTGCCAGCAGCCAAGAGGACAGGGGGTACAATGAGCAGTTCTTC.